The present TCR beta chain was sequenced within a study of T cell responses to AZD1222 COVID-19 vaccine. Second-dose recipients at about 4 or about 12 weeks were treated as one pooled group. The study, taken as a whole, reports: It should be noted that donors were predominantly white British and more often female, and clonal diversity was possibly underestimated.

With regard to this clone: Its specificity is unknown.

Deletions cut 0 bases from V and 2 bases from J, with 10 bases between. This CDR3 is 15 amino acids long. The germline CDR1 and CDR2 sequences are SGDLS and YYNGEE. TCRdb's table, derived via immunoSEQ multiplex PCR, lists solely in-frame clones and lacks some. The repertoire consists of around 180,000 clones, with 85% to 95% occurring once and the leading ten covering roughly 1.7%. The TCR was taken from an adult who received the AZD1222 COVID-19 vaccine. The chain is built from TRBV9 and TRBJ2-3; D perhaps matches TRBD2 (5 bases). The starting material was peripheral blood, obtained 28 days after the second AZD1222 dose. CDR3 bases: TGTGCCAGCAGCGTAGTTTCGGAGGTCACAGATACGCAGTATTTT. Amino acid sequence: CASSVVSEVTDTQYF.